The clone carrying this T cell receptor beta chain showed up just a few times. Its target is unknown. The data originate from a study of cytomegalovirus exposure and HLA in healthy donors. General study findings and limits: In a later analysis, several top co-occurrence clusters appeared linked to parvovirus B19, influenza, CMV and Epstein-Barr virus.

PCR employed 60 Vbeta and 13 Jbeta primers. Assay: immunoSEQ multiplex PCR; the TCRdb copy retains only in-frame clones and omits some. This sample has approximately 100,000 clones, with roughly 79% found just once. The CDR3 extends over 11 amino acids. Per the germline V gene, CDR1 is DFQATT and CDR2 is SNEGSKA (reference sequence). V gave up 6 bases and J gave up 4 bases, with 8 bases separating them. The V call is TRBV20-1, the J call TRBJ2-3, with D maybe TRBD1 (5 bases). This receptor was obtained from a woman between 40 and 55 years old in good health and CMV-seronegative. The sample consisted of PBMCs. This CDR3 reads CSAARADTQYF. CDR3 DNA sequence: TGCAGTGCAGCCAGGGCAGATACGCAGTATTTT.